The 20 T cell receptor beta chains given below trace back to one sample, sequenced in a study of T cell changes during pregnancy in multiple sclerosis. Repertoires were generated with immunoSEQ multiplex PCR, while TCRdb's copy carries only in-frame clones and drops some. The top ten hold under 0.95% of the sample, which has 75,000 to 95,000 clones, approximately 90% seen once. The material sequenced was peripheral blood, taken before pregnancy. Receptor source: a female donor with multiple sclerosis, enrolled in a pregnancy study.

The chain employs TRBV21-1 and TRBJ1-2; the table's D call of TRBD1 was not tested on the DNA. TRBV21-1 is a pseudogene. The length of the CDR3 is 14 residues. The CDR3 loop reads CASSLTGQDYGYTF. As DNA, the CDR3 is TGTGCCAGCAGCCTTACGGGACAGGACTATGGCTACACCTTC.

The chain links TRBV2 to TRBJ2-5; 7 bases map to TRBD2. Per germline, CDR1 SNHLY and CDR2 FYNNEI. This CDR3 contains 15 residues. V was pared by 6 bases and J by 5 bases, with 12 bases of the junction left unmatched. This CDR3 is CASRDGRHQWETQYF. The CDR3 DNA reads as TGTGCCAGCAGGGACGGGAGGCATCAGTGGGAGACCCAGTACTTC. The full variable domain, its missing parts supplied by reference TRBV2 and TRBJ2-5, is EPEVTQTPSHQVTQMGQEVILRCVPISNHLYFYWYRQILGQKVEFLVSFYNNEISEKSEIFDDQFSVERPDGSNFTLKIRSTKLEDSAMYFCASRDGRHQWETQYFGPGTRLLVL.

The CDR3 sequence is CASSPLPGMDTEAFF. CDR3 in DNA: TGTGCCAGCTCACCACTCCCAGGGATGGATACTGAAGCTTTCTTT. The chain joins TRBV18 to TRBJ1-1; the D gene is possibly TRBD1 (5 bases). Deletions cut 1 base from V and 5 bases from J, with 14 bases between. The CDR3 is made up of 15 amino acids. The V gene's germline CDR1 is KGHSH and CDR2 LQKENI.

This clone occurred once. The rearrangement joins TRBV12-5 to TRBJ2-1, with unresolved D. Germline V CDR1 and CDR2: LGHNT, FRNRAP. Trimming shortened V by 2 bases and J by 5 bases, and 7 bases separated the two germline ends. The CDR3 has 13 residues. CDR3 amino acids: CASGLPDNNEQFF. In DNA, the CDR3 is TGTGCTAGTGGTTTGCCCGACAACAATGAGCAGTTCTTC.

The chain recombines TRBV7-9 with TRBJ2-7, with 11 bases that match TRBD2. J was trimmed by 4 bases and V by 1 base; bases with no gene match: 6. Germline CDR1 SEHNR, CDR2 FQNEAQ (reference sequence). The CDR3 runs 16 residues. Here the CDR3 DNA reads TGTGCCAGCAGCTTAGGGGTAGCGGGGGGGCAGTACGAGCAGTACTTC. It codes for CASSLGVAGGQYEQYF.

This chain links TRBV18 with TRBJ1-4, with D perhaps TRBD1 (6 bases). Germline V lookup: CDR1 KGHSH, CDR2 LQKENI. The CDR3 runs 16 residues. V was shortened by 3 bases and J by 0 bases, with 11 bases between the two germline ends. This chain's CDR3 is CASSPYGTSTNEKLFF. CDR3 in DNA: TGTGCCAGCTCACCTTACGGGACATCAACTAATGAAAAACTGTTTTTT.

This clone was found once. V gene TRBV27 combines with J gene TRBJ2-5; 7 nucleotides agree with TRBD2. V lost 6 bases and J lost 4; bases outside the gene matches: 11. The CDR3 is 15 amino acids. Germline CDR1 and CDR2: MNHEY and SMNVEV (reference sequence). DNA of the CDR3: TGTGCCAGCAGCTATTATGGGACTAACGGAGAGACCCAGTACTTC. Its protein is CASSYYGTNGETQYF.

This clone was seen once. The V call is TRBV6-1, the J call TRBJ1-1; D is possibly TRBD1 (5 bases). This CDR3 has 13 amino acids. Germline assignment: CDR1 MNHNS and CDR2 SASEGT. V lost 3 bases, J lost 10 bases, and 15 bases lay in between. This CDR3 reads CASSDWGPTGAFF. The DNA of the CDR3 is TGTGCCAGCAGTGATTGGGGCCCGACCGGAGCTTTCTTT.

The chain couples TRBV28 to TRBJ1-2; no definite D call. Germline assignment: CDR1 MDHEN and CDR2 SYDVKM. V lost 5 bases to trimming and J lost 2 bases, with 15 bases between them. The CDR3 is 15 amino acids. The CDR3 is CASSPSDGLNYGYTF. In nucleotides, the CDR3 is TGTGCCAGCAGTCCATCAGATGGACTAAACTATGGCTACACCTTC.

This chain links TRBV7-2 with TRBJ2-6, with a possible D match to TRBD1 (6 bases). Germline-derived CDR1 and CDR2 are SGHTA and FQGNSA. The CDR3 extends over 16 amino acids. Trimming left V 3 bases short and J 0 bases short, with 9 bases between. The CDR3 is CASSFGQPSGANVLTF. Here the CDR3 DNA reads TGTGCCAGCAGCTTTGGACAGCCCTCTGGGGCCAACGTCCTGACTTTC.

The V and J genes are TRBV9 and TRBJ2-5; D may be TRBD2 (7 bases). CDR3 size: 15 residues. The germline V gene has CDR1 SGDLS and CDR2 YYNGEE. Trimming stripped 5 bases from V and 2 bases from J, with 16 bases between. The CDR3 reads CASSYSGGRQETQYF. The CDR3 DNA follows: TGTGCCAGCAGTTATTCGGGGGGCCGACAAGAGACCCAGTACTTC.

The rearrangement links TRBV5-1 to TRBJ2-3; TRBD2 agrees at 8 bases. This CDR3 is built from 15 residues. J gave up 4 bases and V 4 bases, and 8 bases lay outside the gene matches. Germline CDR1 SGHRS, CDR2 YFSETQ. In DNA form, the CDR3 reads TGCGCCAGCAGCCGGGATGGGACTAGTGCAGATACGCAGTATTTT. This codes for CASSRDGTSADTQYF.

Only one count was recorded for this clone. This sequence joins TRBV18 and TRBJ2-3; possible D gene TRBD1, 5 bases. Between the trimmed V and J ends, which lost 3 bases and 4 bases, there was a span of 14 bases. The CDR3 sequence is 15 residues long. Germline CDR1 and CDR2: KGHSH and LQKENI. The CDR3 is CASSPRQPGADTQYF. The CDR3, as DNA: TGTGCCAGCTCACCGCGACAGCCTGGCGCAGATACGCAGTATTTT.

The chain recombines TRBV28 with TRBJ1-4, with 7 bases fitting TRBD1. Trimming removed 3 bases from V and 8 bases from J; junction bases left unmatched: 12. This CDR3 is built from 16 residues. The germline CDR1 and CDR2 sequences are MDHEN and SYDVKM. CDR3 nucleotides: TGTGCCAGCAGTTTGCCAAAGGGGGCTGGAGGGGAAAAACTGTTTTTT. Amino acid sequence: CASSLPKGAGGEKLFF.

The chain couples TRBV9 to TRBJ2-3, with TRBD2 matching over 7 bases. Germline V gene sequence: CDR1 SGDLS, CDR2 YYNGEE. The ends lost 3 bases at V and 3 bases at J; junction bases unmatched: 13. The CDR3 totals 17 residues. CDR3 coding DNA: TGTGCCAGCAGCGACTCTCGGGACTATGGGGTGACAGATACGCAGTATTTT. Translation gives CASSDSRDYGVTDTQYF.

The count of this clone is one. The chain uses TRBV27 and TRBJ1-2, with D hard to call. CDR1 and CDR2 from the germline V gene are MNHEY and SMNVEV (reference sequence). The CDR3 length is 17 residues. The V end was cut by 0 bases, the J end by 6 bases, with 20 bases between. CDR3 loop: CASSLSFLAPGGDGYTF. CDR3 nucleotide sequence: TGTGCCAGCAGTTTATCGTTCCTGGCACCAGGAGGCGATGGCTACACCTTC.

The V call is TRBV15, the J call TRBJ2-4; TRBD2 matches 10 bases. CDR1 and CDR2 (germline): LNHNV, YYDKDF (reference sequence). The CDR3 sequence is 17 residues long. V was pared by 4 bases and J by 8 bases, with 14 bases of the junction left unmatched. This CDR3 is CATSTGGSGREGDIQYF. The DNA for the CDR3 is TGTGCCACCAGCACCGGAGGGAGCGGGAGGGAGGGGGACATTCAGTACTTC.

The table lists this clone with a count of one. This chain joins TRBV30 and TRBJ1-2; TRBD1 matches at 8 bases. The ends lost 3 bases at V and 4 bases at J; junction bases unmatched: 4. CDR3 length equals 13 residues. CDR1 and CDR2 from the germline V gene are GTSNPN and SVGIG (reference sequence). CDR3 sequence reads: CAWRDRAAYGYTF. In nucleotides, the CDR3 is TGTGCCTGGAGGGACAGGGCCGCCTATGGCTACACCTTC.

V is TRBV27 and J is TRBJ2-7; D gene unclear. The CDR3 has 15 residues. Germline V gene sequence: CDR1 MNHEY, CDR2 SMNVEV (reference sequence). The V end was cut by 5 bases, the J end by 3 bases, with 17 bases between. The CDR3 nucleotides are TGTGCCAGCAGTAATCGAGCAGGTGACCACTACGAGCAGTACTTC. Encoded protein: CASSNRAGDHYEQYF.

The chain employs TRBV19 and TRBJ2-1; D not resolved. The CDR3 runs to 15 residues. Between the trimmed V and J ends, which lost 6 bases and 0 bases, there was a span of 12 bases. Per the germline V gene, CDR1 is LNHDA and CDR2 is SQIVND (reference sequence). CDR3 protein: CASSPTVLSYNEQFF. CDR3 in DNA: TGTGCCAGTAGCCCGACTGTCCTCTCCTACAATGAGCAGTTCTTC.